A selection of T cell receptor beta chains follows, all from one sample in a study of graft-versus-host responses after intestinal transplantation. The protocol was immunoSEQ multiplex PCR, while the TCRdb copy is restricted to in-frame clones and leaves out a portion. Here the sample spans 75,000 to 90,000 clones, approximately 88% being singletons. Their specific antigens are unknown. Sequencing used unstimulated CD4+ T cells sorted from spleen or lymph node cells, obtained before intestinal transplant. These receptors originate from a human donor who received an intestinal transplant. Each CDR3 is given with its conserved first and last residue. The D gene is left open where the match is weak. Expanded clones get a size class; other rows say once, few or many, or leave the size out.

>TRBV6-5|TRBJ1-1|NA|TRBD1
TGTGCCAGCATACGACAGGGGACTGAAGCTTTCTTT
CASIRQGTEAFF
>TRBV6-1|TRBJ1-2|NA|NA
TGTGCCAGCAGACCCAGGGGAACGGGATATGGCTACACCTTC
CASRPRGTGYGYTF
>TRBV4-1|TRBJ2-7|NA|TRBD2
TGCGCCAGCAGCCTAAGACTAGCGGGCAGCTCCTACGAGCAGTACTTC
CASSLRLAGSSYEQYF
>TRBV11-2|TRBJ2-7|NA|TRBD1
TGTGCCAGCAGGCGACAGGGTTACGAGCAGTACTTC
CASRRQGYEQYF
>TRBV30|TRBJ1-4|NA|NA
TGTGCCTGGAGTGTAGACGGAGGGGCGCGAGGAGAAAAACTGTTTTTT
CAWSVDGGARGEKLFF
>TRBV5-4|TRBJ1-2|NA|TRBD1
TGTGCCAGCAGCTTGGGTTCTGGGACAGGGCCTGGTGGCTACACCTTC
CASSLGSGTGPGGYTF
>TRBV27|TRBJ2-2|few|TRBD2
TGTGCCAGCAGTTCGGAGTGGCGGGGGGTTAACACCGGGGAGCTGTTTTTT
CASSSEWRGVNTGELFF
>TRBV11-2|TRBJ2-1|NA|TRBD2
TGTGCCAGCAGCCCCTGGACTAGTCAAGGCTCCAATGAGCAGTTCTTC
CASSPWTSQGSNEQFF
>TRBV29-1|TRBJ2-1|NA|NA
TGCAGCGTTTTTGGCGGGGTCAATGAGCAGTTCTTC
CSVFGGVNEQFF
>TRBV2|TRBJ2-5|NA|TRBD2
TGTGCCAGCATTGCGGGAGGACGGGAGACCCAGTACTTC
CASIAGGRETQYF
>TRBV28|TRBJ2-3|once|TRBD2
TGTGCCAGCGCCGGTGCGGGGGGGCCAGGCACAGATACGCAGTATTTT
CASAGAGGPGTDTQYF
>TRBV9|TRBJ2-3|NA|NA
TGTGCCAGCAGCGTAGACGAGGGTCGGGGGAATACGCAGTATTTT
CASSVDEGRGNTQYF
>TRBV7-6|TRBJ1-1|NA|NA
TGTGCCAGCAGCTTAGACCCGAGGGCTGAAGCTTTCTTT
CASSLDPRAEAFF
>TRBV6-5|TRBJ2-7|NA|TRBD1
TGTGCCAGCAGTTTAGACAGGGCCGAGCAGTACTTC
CASSLDRAEQYF
>TRBV30|TRBJ1-2|NA|NA
TGTGCCTGGAGTCGGGAGGGGGGGAACTATGGCTACACCTTC
CAWSREGGNYGYTF
>TRBV9|TRBJ2-3|NA|NA
TGTGCCAGCAGCGTAGTGGGGACAACAGATACGCAGTATTTT
CASSVVGTTDTQYF
>TRBV28|TRBJ1-5|NA|TRBD1
TGTGCCAGCAGTTTACTTTCAGGGGGGCCTCAGCCCCAGCATTTT
CASSLLSGGPQPQHF
>TRBV10-2|TRBJ2-5|once|TRBD2
TGCGCCAGCGGTCGGGCTAGCGGGAGGGCCGAGACCCAGTACTTC
CASGRASGRAETQYF
>TRBV5-1|TRBJ2-3|NA|TRBD2
TGCGCCAGCAGCTCAGGACTAGCGGGAGGGCCCACAGATACGCAGTATTTT
CASSSGLAGGPTDTQYF
>TRBV6-5|TRBJ2-1|NA|NA
TGTGCCAGCAGTTACTCGCCAGTCTACAATGAGCAGTTCTTC
CASSYSPVYNEQFF
>TRBV19|TRBJ2-2|NA|TRBD1
TGTGCCAGTAGGGGAACCTCAGGGGGCACCGGGGAGCTGTTTTTT
CASRGTSGGTGELFF
>TRBV6-6|TRBJ2-1|NA|NA
TGTGCCAGCAGTCCAAGGAGGGGCACAGACAATGAGCAGTTCTTC
CASSPRRGTDNEQFF
>TRBV7-2|TRBJ2-7|NA|TRBD2
TGTGCCAGCAGCGCGAGCGGGAGGGCCTCCTACGAGCAGTACTTC
CASSASGRASYEQYF
>TRBV11-2|TRBJ2-5|NA|TRBD1
TGTGCCAGCAGCTCACCGGGACAGGGTCGAGAGACCCAGTACTTC
CASSSPGQGRETQYF
>TRBV7-8|TRBJ2-5|NA|NA
TGTGCCAGCAGCCGGAACGACCGGGACAGCAACGGGGGGACCCAGTACTTC
CASSRNDRDSNGGTQYF
>TRBV5-1|TRBJ2-5|NA|TRBD2
TGCGCCAGCAGCTTGATCCCTAGCGGGGGGGAAAAGACCCAGTACTTC
CASSLIPSGGEKTQYF
>TRBV5-8|TRBJ1-5|NA|NA
TGTGCCAGCAGCTTGGGACAGGATCTATATAGCAATCAGCCCCAGCATTTT
CASSLGQDLYSNQPQHF
>TRBV4-1|TRBJ1-4|NA|TRBD1
TGCGCCAGCTCTAGACAGGGGGCCACTAATGAAAAACTGTTTTTT
CASSRQGATNEKLFF
>TRBV13|TRBJ2-7|NA|TRBD2
TGTGCCAGCAGCTTAGGGGCTAGCGGGAGCTACGAGCAGTACTTC
CASSLGASGSYEQYF
>TRBV6-5|TRBJ1-2|NA|NA
TGTGCCAGCAGGACGGACAGATCCTATGGCTACACCTTC
CASRTDRSYGYTF
>TRBV6-6|TRBJ1-2|NA|NA
TGTGCCAGCAGCCTCGGACACCCTTCGAGGCATGGCTACACCTTC
CASSLGHPSRHGYTF
>TRBV28|TRBJ2-7|NA|TRBD2
TGTGCCAGCAGTCCGTCACTAGCGGGGTTCTCCTACGAGCAGTACTTC
CASSPSLAGFSYEQYF
>TRBV19|TRBJ1-5|NA|NA
TGTGCCAGTAGTGCGGGAAGCGGCAATCAGCCCCAGCATTTT
CASSAGSGNQPQHF
>TRBV28|TRBJ1-2|NA|TRBD1
TGTGCCAGCAGTCCCTCTGACAGGGCCAACTATGGCTACACCTTC
CASSPSDRANYGYTF
>TRBV6-6|TRBJ2-1|once|NA
TGTGCCAGCAGTTACGTTCCCGGTGAGCAGTTCTTC
CASSYVPGEQFF
>TRBV5-6|TRBJ2-7|NA|TRBD1
TGTGCCAGCAGCTCCGGACAGGGGATCTCCTACGAGCAGTACTTC
CASSSGQGISYEQYF
>TRBV9|TRBJ2-3|NA|TRBD1
TGTGCCAGCAGCCCCCGACAGGGAAGCACAGATACGCAGTATTTT
CASSPRQGSTDTQYF
>TRBV6-6|TRBJ2-1|NA|TRBD2
TGTGCCAGCAGTTACGAGAGCGGGGGGGCCAGGAATGAGCAGTTCTTC
CASSYESGGARNEQFF
>TRBV5-1|TRBJ1-1|NA|TRBD1
TGCGCCAGCAGCTTGGCAGGGGGCGACACTGAAGCTTTCTTT
CASSLAGGDTEAFF
>TRBV28|TRBJ2-1|NA|TRBD1
TGTGCCAGCAGTTCGTTCGCCGGGACAGGGTCGAATGAGCAGTTCTTC
CASSSFAGTGSNEQFF
>TRBV11-2|TRBJ2-3|NA|TRBD2
TGTGCCAGCAGCTTAGCGGGACTAGCGGATACGCAGTATTTT
CASSLAGLADTQYF
>TRBV30|TRBJ1-5|NA|TRBD1
TGTGCCTGGAGTGGGCAGGGGGAAAAACAGCCCCAGCATTTT
CAWSGQGEKQPQHF
>TRBV6-1|TRBJ2-1|NA|NA
TGTGCCAGCAGTGAAGGCCCGTGGCGGGATGAGCAGTTCTTC
CASSEGPWRDEQFF
>TRBV5-4|TRBJ2-3|NA|TRBD2
TGTGCCAGCAGCTTGCAGGCCAGCGGGGGAAGCACAGATACGCAGTATTTT
CASSLQASGGSTDTQYF
>TRBV5-1|TRBJ2-7|NA|TRBD2
TGCGCCAGCAACGCACTAGCGGGTCCCTACGAGCAGTACTTC
CASNALAGPYEQYF
>TRBV6-1|TRBJ1-4|NA|NA
TGTGCCAGCAGTGAATCCTTTGGGGGCGATGAAAAACTGTTTTTT
CASSESFGGDEKLFF
>TRBV5-1|TRBJ1-2|once|NA
TGCGCCAGCAGCTTTTTAGAGGCTTCATATGGCTACACCTTC
CASSFLEASYGYTF
>TRBV7-8|TRBJ2-2|NA|NA
TGTGCCAGCAGCTTAGGACTAGCCGGGGAGCTGTTTTTT
CASSLGLAGELFF